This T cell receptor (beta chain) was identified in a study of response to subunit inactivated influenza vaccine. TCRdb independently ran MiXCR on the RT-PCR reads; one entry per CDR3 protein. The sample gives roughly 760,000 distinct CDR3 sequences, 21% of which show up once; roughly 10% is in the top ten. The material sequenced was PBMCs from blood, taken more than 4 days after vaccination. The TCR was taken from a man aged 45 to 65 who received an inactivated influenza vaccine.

The CDR3, as DNA: TGCAGTGCGCGTGGGCCGTCCTTCACAGATACGCAGTATTTT. Amino acids: CSARGPSFTDTQYF. The chain links TRBV20-1 to TRBJ2-3, with D hard to call. The germline gives CDR1 DFQATT, CDR2 SNEGSKA (reference sequence). Trimming pared 6 bases from V and 2 bases from J, leaving 15 bases between. The CDR3 is made up of 14 amino acids.